This entry concerns a single TCR beta chain. The DNA is left out, because the CDR3 cannot be placed on it with certainty; the CDR3 is given as TCRdb lists it. These data belong to a study of shared T cell receptors in the human thymus. Sequenced by immunoSEQ multiplex PCR; TCRdb stores in-frame clones only, minus some. The repertoire holds approximately 580,000 clones, around three quarters seen once, with roughly 0.013% in the top ten. 15 amino acids form the CDR3, both terminal residues included. CDR1 and CDR2 (germline): GTSNPN, SVGIG (reference sequence). The sample was also reused in another study, on human thymus T cells. This second study says: Resections that were taken during corrective heart surgery supplied the thymus tissue. Thymic TCR repertoires of unrelated people reportedly overlapped highly.

This chain connects TRBV30 to TRBJ1-4; the DNA was not compared with TRBD1, the D call given in the table. The material sequenced was thymocytes. This TCR came from a boy less than two years old with a congenital heart defect. CDR3 region: CAWSPWTGDMKNCFF.